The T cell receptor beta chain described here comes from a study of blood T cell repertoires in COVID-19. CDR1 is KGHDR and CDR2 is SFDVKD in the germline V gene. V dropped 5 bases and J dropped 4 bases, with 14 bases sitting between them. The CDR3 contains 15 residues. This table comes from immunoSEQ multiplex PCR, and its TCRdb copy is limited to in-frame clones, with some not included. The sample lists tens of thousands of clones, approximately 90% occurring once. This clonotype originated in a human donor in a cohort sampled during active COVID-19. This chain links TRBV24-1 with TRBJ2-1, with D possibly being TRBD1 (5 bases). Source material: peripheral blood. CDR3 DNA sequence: TGTGCCACCAGTGTTCAGGGAAGGGGTTACAATGAGCAGTTCTTC. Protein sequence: CATSVQGRGYNEQFF.